This note documents a single T cell receptor (beta chain) sequence. Its binding antigen is unknown. Base qualities are not recorded, but no much larger clone differs from it by a single base. Participants in the prospective study were enrolled through a virtual design, were aged roughly 18 to 95 years, and lived in roughly 24 United States geographic areas. To assign participants to cohorts, the prospective study relied on clinical history that participants themselves reported in a screening survey and a study questionnaire. For ImmuneRACE Cohort 3, a participant was defined as recovered based on two consecutive negative NP/OP PCR tests, clearance by a healthcare professional, or resolution of symptoms. Mobile phlebotomists in the prospective study collected whole blood, serum and a nasopharyngeal or oropharyngeal swab from every participant. Participants in the prospective study had the option to provide additional blood draws and questionnaires over an approximately 2-month period. Before DNA extraction, blood samples from the prospective study were shipped at room temperature or frozen.

This entry belongs to a study of blood T cell repertoires in COVID-19 (dated by TCRdb to the early 2020s). Background on the whole study: Samples from collaborators originated in the United States, Italy and Spain and spanned both the acute and convalescent phases of COVID-19. Deeply sampled blood TCRbeta repertoires from subjects exposed to, actively infected with, or recovered from COVID-19 were included in the dataset. The repertoires were released in a freely available public database intended as a resource for research on the immune response to SARS-CoV-2. Samples were obtained from the ongoing ImmuneRACE study (first 160 participants) and from 1,000 to 1,500 subjects provided by 6 global collaborators. The sample metadata nearly always contained a de-identified subject ID, COVID-19 status, age in years and sex. HLA class I and class II types, where available, came from metadata supplied by the sample provider rather than from assay-based typing. The prospective study material was composed of cDNA or gDNA derived from T cells, B-cell-depleted T cells, or PBMCs. Beyond this particular receptor, the publication reports: The amount of clinical and demographic metadata varied by source and participant and was provided uncurated.

TCRbeta CDR3 regions were amplified from genomic DNA by means of the immunoSEQ Assay, a bias-controlled multiplex PCR. The study's processing was this. The number of nucleated cells in each sample was estimated from the amplification of reference gene primers within the assay. To quantify the absolute abundance of each unique TCRbeta CDR3 rearrangement, sequence reads were collapsed and filtered. For each sample, productive Simpson clonality was calculated as the square root of Simpson's diversity index across productive rearrangements. Entries here come from immuneACCESS through TCRdb and include only in-frame sequences with V and J called. Some clones fail to appear in such tables; in the studies checked, an unresolved V gene covers under half of the shortfall, and the cause of the remainder is unknown. V and J calls and clone size follow that table, whereas D and trimming were derived from the DNA. The sample table contains about 350,000 clones; only one count was recorded for roughly 90% of them. The top ten clones comprise 2.5% to 3% of the sample.

The cysteine opens and the phenylalanine closes a CDR3 of 15 amino acids. Just CDR3 DNA is preserved here, 45 bases in frame from base 1. CDR1 and CDR2 (MNHEY, SVGAGI) derive from the germline V gene. Unmatched junction bases come to 11, with V trimmed by 6 bases and J by 9 bases. This chain is built from TRBV6-5 and TRBJ2-1; TRBD2 matches 10 bases in the middle. What was sequenced was PBMCs or T cells enriched from blood (not recorded which). The clonotype comes from a woman aged 25 to 39 who had recovered from COVID-19. Read as DNA, the sequence is TGTGCCAGCAGAACAGCGGGAGGGGCGCCCGGTGAGCAGTTCTTC. It translates as CASRTAGGAPGEQFF.